This TCR beta chain was documented in a study of blood T cell repertoires in COVID-19. Study summary: The United States, Italy and Spain were the sources of the acute and convalescent COVID-19 samples.

In the study's own analysis: Counts of nucleated cells, estimated from reference gene primer amplification, were obtained. TCRdb's copy holds only in-frame clones and misses some; the assay was immunoSEQ multiplex PCR. The V and J calls and clone size are taken from that table; D and trimming were inferred from the DNA. Of 250,000 to 350,000 clones in the sample, about 88% were seen once. Trimming left V 8 bases short and J 6 bases short, with 14 bases between. This CDR3 contains 13 residues. Germline V gene sequence: CDR1 SGHAT, CDR2 FQNNGV. What was sequenced was peripheral blood. The chain links TRBV11-2 to TRBJ2-1, with no clear D. The receptor was derived from a woman in her thirties with COVID-19, enrolled during active disease. As DNA, the CDR3 is TGTGCCAGCCGCCCAAATATAGTCAATGAGCAGTTCTTC. This sequence encodes CASRPNIVNEQFF.